This entry lists 11 T cell receptor beta chains sequenced from one sample in a study of blood T cell repertoires in COVID-19. Repertoires were generated with immunoSEQ multiplex PCR, while TCRdb's copy carries only in-frame clones and drops some. The table shows some 120,000 clones, with about four fifths occurring only once. Sequencing used peripheral blood. Every receptor here comes from a man aged 35-49 years with active or convalescent COVID-19.

In nucleotides, the CDR3 is TGTGCCAGCAGTGGGCAGGCCGGGAGGGGCTACACCTTC. It translates to CASSGQAGRGYTF. The chain employs TRBV2 and TRBJ1-2; D is undetermined. V dropped 4 bases and J dropped 8 bases, with 14 bases sitting between them. The CDR3 has 13 amino acids. CDR1 is SNHLY, CDR2 FYNNEI, per germline.

This sequence joins TRBV7-9 and TRBJ1-2, with D hard to call. The length of the CDR3 is 15 residues. V lost 1 base and J lost 4, with 13 bases in between. CDR1 and CDR2 from the germline V gene are SEHNR and FQNEAQ (reference sequence). The CDR3 protein is CASSLGSSSFYGYTF. The CDR3 DNA follows: TGTGCCAGCAGCTTAGGTAGCAGCAGTTTCTATGGCTACACCTTC. Supplemented by reference TRBV7-9 and TRBJ1-2, the full variable domain reads DTGVSQNPRHKITKRGQNVTFRCDPISEHNRLYWYRQTLGQGPEFLTYFQNEAQLEKSRLLSDRFSAERPKGSFSTLEIQRTEQGDSAMYLCASSLGSSSFYGYTFGSGTRLTVV.

A note on this clone: Other DNA variants within this sample encode the same CDR3. The chain couples TRBV6-5 to TRBJ2-2; 8 positions agree with TRBD1. Losses at the gene ends were 8 bases for V and 2 bases for J; bases not matched to a gene: 1. Germline lookup yields CDR1 MNHEY and CDR2 SVGAGI. This CDR3 has 13 amino acids. CDR3 sequence (DNA): TGTGCCAGCGACAGGGGAAACACCGGGGAGCTGTTTTTT. Its protein is CASDRGNTGELFF.

The V call is TRBV24-1, the J call TRBJ2-2; TRBD1 matches 11 bases. Per the germline V gene, CDR1 is KGHDR and CDR2 is SFDVKD. The CDR3 covers 14 residues. Trimming removed 8 bases from V and 7 bases from J; junction bases left unmatched: 5. The chain's CDR3 is CATKRTGGGGELFF. In nucleotides, the CDR3 is TGTGCCACCAAAAGGACAGGGGGCGGCGGGGAGCTGTTTTTT.

In the case of this clone: Other DNA sequences in this specimen translate into the identical CDR3. The chain recombines TRBV3-1 (or the pseudogene TRBV3-2) with TRBJ2-1; weak D call: TRBD2 (6 bases). Trimming removed 0 bases at V and 3 bases at J, with 9 bases between. Germline V gives CDR1 LGHDT, CDR2 YNNKEL (reference sequence). This CDR3 contains 15 residues. The CDR3, as DNA: TGTGCCAGCAGCCAAGATGCGGGAAACTACAATGAGCAGTTCTTC. Its protein is CASSQDAGNYNEQFF.

The V and J genes are TRBV6-2 or TRBV6-3 and TRBJ2-2; TRBD1 matches 7 bases. Per the germline V gene, CDR1 is MNHEY and CDR2 is SVGEGT. CDR3 length: 15 amino acids. V dropped 6 bases and J dropped 1; count of bases not matched to a gene: 5. For the CDR3, the DNA is TGTGCCAGCAGCTGGGACAGCTGGAACACCGGGGAGCTGTTTTTT. This translates into CASSWDSWNTGELFF.

The J gene is TRBJ1-1, the V gene TRBV6-5, with D possibly TRBD1 on 5 matching bases. Deletions cut 11 bases from V and 10 bases from J, with 20 bases between. The germline CDR1 and CDR2 sequences are MNHEY and SVGAGI. The CDR3 runs to 12 residues. The CDR3 loop is CAGYNVQGTAFF. CDR3 coding DNA: TGTGCCGGGTACAATGTTCAGGGTACAGCTTTCTTT.

The chain links TRBV7-9 to TRBJ1-4; the match to TRBD1 covers 7 bases. Germline V lookup: CDR1 SEHNR, CDR2 FQNEAQ (reference sequence). CDR3 size: 14 residues. With V trimmed by 2 bases and J by 7 bases, 4 bases remained unmatched. DNA for the CDR3: TGTGCCAGCAGCTTAAGAGGGGACAGTGAAAAACTGTTTTTT. Protein: CASSLRGDSEKLFF.

The J gene is TRBJ1-4, the V gene TRBV19, with D possibly being TRBD1 (5 bases). Germline V gene data show CDR1 as LNHDA and CDR2 as SQIVND (reference sequence). The CDR3 contains 13 residues. V lost 2 bases to trimming and J lost 14 bases, with 15 bases between them. As DNA, the CDR3 is TGTGCCAGTAGTATAAGTGGGGCGGAAATTCTGTTTTTT. Its protein is CASSISGAEILFF.

This clone showed up just once. The V call is TRBV5-6, the J call TRBJ2-7; 7 bases are a match to TRBD1. Germline values: CDR1 SGHDT, CDR2 YYEEEE. CDR3 length equals 14 residues. V was clipped by 4 bases and J by 6 bases; unmatched bases: 10. The CDR3 DNA follows: TGTGCCAGCAGCCCACCGACAGGGTTCGGCGAGCAGTACTTC. Its translation is CASSPPTGFGEQYF. Together with reference TRBV5-6 and TRBJ2-7, the CDR3 gives the full variable domain: DAGVTQSPTHLIKTRGQQVTLRCSPKSGHDTVSWYQQALGQGPQFIFQYYEEEERQRGNFPDRFSGHQFPNYSSELNVNALLLGDSALYLCASSPPTGFGEQYFGPGTRLTVT.

The chain employs TRBV10-3 and TRBJ1-1, with 8 bases lining up with TRBD1. V was clipped by 0 bases and J by 1 base; unmatched bases: 4. Germline CDR1 and CDR2: ENHRY and SYGVKD. The CDR3 is 16 residues long. The DNA for the CDR3 is TGTGCCATCAGTGAGTCGAGGGGACAGGCGAACACTGAAGCTTTCTTT. Translated: CAISESRGQANTEAFF.